This entry describes one T cell receptor beta chain. The antigen is undetermined. This specimen comes from a study of OX40 agonist ivuxolimab in advanced cancers. Findings and caveats of the study: A proportion of nonresponders additionally exhibited low normalized T-cell clonal expansion. Expanded peripheral T-cell antigen specificity went undetermined.

Patients were ruled out by autoimmune disease history or systemic immunosuppression. CDR3 length equals 18 residues. In germline, CDR1 is LGHNA, CDR2 YSLEER. V was clipped by 1 base and J by 4 bases, with 19 bases between them. The assay was immunoSEQ multiplex PCR, and TCRdb's table has in-frame clones only and misses some. The table shows 70,000 to 95,000 clones, with around 94% occurring only once. The receptor was isolated from an adult with an advanced solid tumor such as melanoma, head and neck, liver or kidney cancer. The sample was CD4+ or CD8+ T cells sorted from blood, taken in a trial of the OX40 agonist ivuxolimab. The chain recombines TRBV4-3 with TRBJ2-2; D call uncertain. As DNA, the CDR3 is TGCGCCAGCAGCCAAGGCCGAAGTTGGGGAAGGAGCACCGGGGAGCTGTTTTTT. It codes for CASSQGRSWGRSTGELFF.